Each of the 21 T cell receptor beta chains below was sequenced from the same sample in a study of identical twins. TCRdb processed the 5' RACE reads anew with MiXCR; each CDR3 protein has one entry. The sample comprises about 1.7 million distinct CDR3 sequences, less than 35% of which are singletons, and less than 0.35% rests with the top ten. The material sequenced was cord blood. These receptors all stem from a newborn girl in good health.

This clonotype has only one observation. The V gene is TRBV7-2, the J gene TRBJ2-3, with 8 bases matching TRBD2. The CDR3 contains 16 residues. V was clipped by 1 base and J by 5 bases; unmatched bases: 8. Germline V gene lookup returns CDR1 SGHTA and CDR2 FQGNSA. CDR3 protein: CASSLEAGVRGDTQYF. The CDR3 DNA reads as TGTGCCAGCAGCTTAGAAGCGGGAGTACGCGGAGATACGCAGTATTTT.

The rearrangement uses TRBV19 and TRBJ1-1; 7 bases map to TRBD1. The J segment lost 10 bases and the V segment lost 8 bases, leaving 7 bases of the junction unmatched. The CDR3 sequence is 11 residues long. In germline, CDR1 is LNHDA, CDR2 SQIVND (reference sequence). The CDR3 loop is CASSRQGAAFF. The CDR3 DNA reads TGTGCCAGTTCTAGACAGGGCGCAGCTTTCTTT.

This clonotype showed up just a few times. The chain joins TRBV2 to TRBJ2-7; 7 bases are a match to TRBD1. There are 15 residues in the CDR3. Trimming took 8 bases from V and 6 from J; bases not matched to a gene: 16. The germline CDR1 and CDR2 sequences are SNHLY and FYNNEI. For the CDR3, the DNA is TGTGCCAGCCGAAGGGAGACCGGGACAGTGAGCGAGCAGTACTTC. It translates to CASRRETGTVSEQYF.

The J gene is TRBJ1-5, the V gene TRBV6-1; D gene unclear. This CDR3 is 13 amino acids long. CDR1 is MNHNS and CDR2 is SASEGT in the germline V gene. Trimming shortened V by 4 bases and J by 12 bases, and 16 bases separated the two germline ends. The CDR3 DNA is TGTGCCAGCAGTGGATCCGGGCCGCTTCTCCAGCATTTT. This encodes CASSGSGPLLQHF.

This clonotype was counted ten times or more. The rearrangement uses TRBV20-1 and TRBJ2-1, with TRBD2 matching 7 bases. Germline V lookup: CDR1 DFQATT, CDR2 SNEGSKA (reference sequence). The CDR3 contains 15 residues. Trimming took 1 base from V and 1 from J; bases not matched to a gene: 4. CDR3 in DNA: TGCAGTGCTAGAGTTCCTAGCGGTTCCTACAATGAGCAGTTCTTC. This codes for CSARVPSGSYNEQFF.

As to this clonotype: Since a much larger clone is just one base distant, this may be a read error. V is TRBV29-1 and J is TRBJ2-3, with D tentatively TRBD1 or TRBD2 (6 bases each). CDR1 SQVTM and CDR2 ANQGSEA come from the germline V gene. This CDR3 region has 11 residues. CDR3 bases: TGCAGCGTTTCGGAGGGGGGTACGCGGTATTTT. It yields the protein CSVSEGGTRYF.

The gene calls are TRBV3-1 and TRBJ2-7; TRBD1 aligns across 7 bases. The junction had 16 bases not matched to a gene; V was cut back by 4 bases and J by 7 bases. The CDR3 sequence is 16 residues long. Germline V gives CDR1 LGHDT, CDR2 YNNKEL (reference sequence). Written as DNA, the CDR3 is TGTGCCAGCAGCCTTCACGGGACAGTTCTATACAATGAGCAGTACTTC. Translated: CASSLHGTVLYNEQYF.

This chain uses TRBV4-1 with TRBJ2-1, with unresolved D. V was cut by 1 base and J by 5 bases, with 9 bases left in between. The length of the CDR3 is 14 residues. Germline V gene data show CDR1 as MGHRA and CDR2 as YSYEKL. The CDR3 loop reads CASSQGGSHNEQFF. DNA of the CDR3: TGCGCCAGCAGCCAAGGGGGTTCCCACAATGAGCAGTTCTTC.

The chain employs TRBV20-1 and TRBJ1-1, with 8 bases identical to TRBD1. CDR1 and CDR2 from the germline V gene are DFQATT and SNEGSKA (reference sequence). The junction had 3 bases not matched to a gene; V was cut back by 6 bases and J by 0 bases. CDR3 length equals 13 residues. In DNA form, the CDR3 reads TGCAGTGCGGACAGGGCCATGAACACTGAAGCTTTCTTT. It encodes CSADRAMNTEAFF.

This clonotype was recorded a few times. The gene calls are TRBV3-1 and TRBJ2-3; TRBD1 matches 7 bases. Germline assignment: CDR1 LGHDT and CDR2 YNNKEL (reference sequence). The V and J ends lost 2 bases and 5 bases, in that order; junction bases with no gene match: 1. The CDR3 totals 13 residues. The CDR3 DNA follows: TGTGCCAGCAGCCAACCAGGGGGAGATACGCAGTATTTT. Translating it yields CASSQPGGDTQYF.

The CDR3 is CASKGQGRDTQYF. The CDR3 DNA reads as TGTGCCAGTAAAGGACAGGGACGAGATACGCAGTATTTT. The chain carries TRBV19 and TRBJ2-3; TRBD1 matches 8 bases. CDR3 length: 13 residues. V lost 7 bases to trimming and J lost 5 bases; unmatched junction nucleotides: 5. The V gene's germline CDR1 is LNHDA and CDR2 SQIVND (reference sequence).

The table lists this clonotype with a few counts. This chain's CDR3 is CASSSSTGLAGDNEQYF. For the CDR3, the DNA is TGTGCCAGCAGTTCGTCTACGGGACTAGCGGGAGACAATGAGCAGTACTTC. This chain connects TRBV12-3 or TRBV12-4 to TRBJ2-7, with 14 bases lining up with TRBD2. V lost 4 bases to trimming and J lost 7 bases; unmatched junction nucleotides: 12. This CDR3 is built from 17 residues.

The chain has TRBV9 and TRBJ2-1; D is uncertain. V was shortened by 4 bases and J by 9 bases, with 11 bases between the two germline ends. CDR1 is SGDLS and CDR2 is YYNGEE in the germline V gene. CDR3 length: 12 amino acids. The CDR3 loop reads CASSKRNFEQFF. The CDR3 DNA sequence: TGTGCCAGCAGCAAAAGGAATTTTGAGCAGTTCTTC.

The chain uses TRBV7-9 and TRBJ2-5, with TRBD2 matching over 11 bases. The length of the CDR3 is 15 residues. V shed 1 base, J shed 11 bases, and the junction held 9 bases outside the gene matches. Looked up from germline, CDR1 is SEHNR and CDR2 is FQNEAQ (reference sequence). The CDR3 coding sequence is TGTGCCAGCAGCTTAGTGACTAGCGGGGACGATGAGCAGTACTTC. Encoded protein: CASSLVTSGDDEQYF.

The chain joins TRBV12-3 or TRBV12-4 to TRBJ2-3; 14 bases match TRBD2. V dropped 4 bases and J dropped 7; count of bases not matched to a gene: 7. The CDR3 has 16 amino acids. CDR3 in DNA: TGTGCCAGCAGTTCCCGACTAGCGGGGGGGCCGTATACGCAGTATTTT. Encoded protein: CASSSRLAGGPYTQYF.

The rearrangement links TRBV10-3 to TRBJ1-1; D gene uncertain. The CDR3 runs 12 residues. The germline V gene has CDR1 ENHRY and CDR2 SYGVKD. V lost 7 bases and J lost 4, with 10 bases in between. Here the CDR3 reads CAIKKTATEAFF. The CDR3 DNA reads as TGTGCCATCAAGAAGACGGCCACTGAAGCTTTCTTT.

This clonotype was detected many times. This rearrangement joins TRBV5-1 to TRBJ2-7; D unresolved. The germline V gene has CDR1 SGHRS and CDR2 YFSETQ. V dropped 0 bases and J dropped 0 bases, with 7 bases sitting between them. The CDR3 has 14 amino acids. The CDR3 sequence: CASSLAAPSYEQYF. In nucleotides, the CDR3 is TGCGCCAGCAGCTTGGCCGCACCCTCCTACGAGCAGTACTTC.

The chain employs TRBV28 and TRBJ2-1; tentatively, D is TRBD1 or TRBD2 (5 bases each). CDR1 and CDR2 (germline): MDHEN, SYDVKM. The V gene lost 1 base and the J gene lost 2 bases, with 18 bases spanning the gap. The CDR3 loop spans 18 amino acids. The CDR3 sequence: CASSLFWVWDVPYNEQFF. CDR3 in DNA: TGTGCCAGCAGTTTATTTTGGGTCTGGGACGTTCCCTACAATGAGCAGTTCTTC.

This clonotype has just a few counts. The chain couples TRBV2 to TRBJ2-7; no reliable D call. Trimming pared 6 bases from V and 3 bases from J, leaving 9 bases between. Germline CDR1 reads SNHLY; CDR2 reads FYNNEI. The CDR3 extends over 12 amino acids. The chain's CDR3 is CASRGNIYEQYF. The DNA of the CDR3 is TGTGCCAGCAGGGGAAACATCTACGAGCAGTACTTC.

This clonotype was seen a handful of times. V is TRBV10-3 and J is TRBJ2-1; D gene unclear. This CDR3 is built from 14 residues. Germline V gene lookup returns CDR1 ENHRY and CDR2 SYGVKD. Trimming took 0 bases from V and 3 from J, leaving 6 bases between them. DNA for the CDR3: TGTGCCATCAGTGAGTCGATAGGCTACAATGAGCAGTTCTTC. Amino acid sequence: CAISESIGYNEQFF.

The V gene is TRBV25-1, the J gene TRBJ2-3; a weak D match, TRBD2 (6 bases). Germline V lookup: CDR1 MGHDK, CDR2 SYGVNS. With 6 bases removed from V and 5 bases from J, the gap between germline ends came to 12 bases. The CDR3 consists of 13 residues. The CDR3 region is CASRRQGGDTQYF. The DNA for the CDR3 is TGTGCCAGCAGGCGGCAGGGAGGAGATACGCAGTATTTT.